This T cell receptor beta chain was sequenced in a study of CXCR3-negative and CXCR3-positive naive CD8 T cells. The study's findings and limits: For CXCR3-positive naive cells, TRB CDR3s were more hydrophobic than those of CXCR3-negative naive cells.

Comment on this clonotype: Its antigen is as yet unknown.

The germline CDR1 and CDR2 sequences are MGHDK and SYGVNS. The CDR3 is 12 residues long. The study made its TRB cDNA libraries by 5' RACE, adding UMI labels. From the 5' RACE reads, TCRdb lists one entry per CDR3 protein and no DNA. The specimen's table records some 64,000 distinct CDR3 sequences. The specimen sequenced was naive CXCR3+ CD8+ T cells from blood. The subset was: CD45RO-CCR7+CD27+CD95- naive CD8+ T cells expressing CXCR3 (TNR3+). The gene calls are TRBV25-1 and TRBJ1-1; the TCRdb call, TRBD1, lacks DNA for checking. The source is a human donor in good health. Some clones in this sample may be carry-over from other donors' samples. The CDR3 sequence is CASSDTGREAFF.